Presented here are 31 T cell receptor beta chains from one specimen sequenced in a study of control samples from healthy donors and cancer patients. The data were produced by immunoSEQ multiplex PCR, yet TCRdb's version contains in-frame clones alone and is incomplete. This table has 110,000 to 150,000 clones, roughly 92% appearing once. The sequenced sample was blood. These TCRs come from a man aged 30-40 years in good health.

The CDR3: CSARETSERTDTQYF. DNA for the CDR3: TGCAGCGCAAGAGAAACTAGCGAGCGCACAGATACGCAGTATTTT. The rearrangement links TRBV29-1 to TRBJ2-3, with TRBD2 matching 7 bases. This CDR3 is 15 amino acids long. Germline V gene sequence: CDR1 SQVTM, CDR2 ANQGSEA. J gave up 1 base and V 7 bases, and 11 bases lay outside the gene matches.

The rearrangement joins TRBV11-2 to TRBJ2-7; unclear D gene. Germline values: CDR1 SGHAT, CDR2 FQNNGV. With 1 base removed from V and 1 base from J, the gap between germline ends came to 5 bases. There are 13 residues in the CDR3. CDR3 bases: TGTGCCAGCAGCTTAGTACGATCCTACGAGCAGTACTTC. It encodes CASSLVRSYEQYF.

The V and J genes are TRBV6-5 and TRBJ2-7, with 8 nucleotides matching TRBD2. Per germline, CDR1 MNHEY and CDR2 SVGAGI. The CDR3 is 15 residues long. With 2 bases clipped from V and 0 bases from J, the junction kept 3 bases outside the gene matches. CDR3 in amino acids: CASSYGRGASYEQYF. The CDR3, as DNA: TGTGCCAGCAGTTACGGGCGGGGGGCCTCCTACGAGCAGTACTTC.

The gene calls are TRBV2 and TRBJ1-4; D perhaps matches TRBD1 (5 bases). The CDR3 totals 15 residues. V was clipped by 6 bases and J by 3 bases, with 14 bases between them. Germline loops: CDR1 SNHLY, CDR2 FYNNEI. CDR3 in amino acids: CASREGRPSNEKLFF. Written as DNA, the CDR3 is TGTGCCAGCAGGGAGGGACGACCCTCTAATGAAAAACTGTTTTTT.

The V call is TRBV4-2, the J call TRBJ2-3; a possible D gene is TRBD2 (6 bases). CDR3 length: 15 amino acids. V was pared by 1 base and J by 5 bases, with 13 bases between. CDR1 and CDR2 (germline): LGHNA, YNFKEQ. For the CDR3, the DNA is TGTGCCAGCAGCCAAGGTCTCGGGGGAGTAGATACGCAGTATTTT. Translation gives CASSQGLGGVDTQYF.

The chain employs TRBV19 and TRBJ2-7; D perhaps matches TRBD1 (5 bases). The CDR3 is made up of 14 amino acids. The germline CDR1 and CDR2 sequences are LNHDA and SQIVND (reference sequence). V gave up 1 base and J gave up 3 bases, with 10 bases separating them. CDR3: CASSIGGGHYEQYF. The CDR3 DNA reads TGTGCCAGTAGTATAGGCGGCGGACACTACGAGCAGTACTTC.

The rearrangement links TRBV30 to TRBJ1-4, with TRBD1 identical over 11 bases. V lost 2 bases to trimming and J lost 7 bases; unmatched junction nucleotides: 3. The length of the CDR3 is 14 residues. Germline-derived CDR1 and CDR2 are GTSNPN and SVGIG (reference sequence). CDR3 nucleotide sequence: TGTGCCTGGAGTACCGGGACAGGGGGTGAAAAACTGTTTTTT. Translation gives CAWSTGTGGEKLFF. Complete variable domain (other parts from reference TRBV30 and TRBJ1-4): SQTIHQWPATLVQPVGSPLSLECTVEGTSNPNLYWYRQAAGRGLQLLFYSVGIGQISSEVPQNLSASRPQDRQFILSSKKLLLSDSGFYLCAWSTGTGGEKLFFGSGTQLSVL.

This chain connects TRBV29-1 to TRBJ1-3, with 7 bases that match TRBD1. The CDR3 runs to 13 residues. The V and J ends lost 6 bases and 2 bases, in that order; junction bases with no gene match: 4. Germline V gene lookup returns CDR1 SQVTM and CDR2 ANQGSEA. In DNA, the CDR3 is TGCAGCGTGCTAACAGGGGCTGGAAACACCATATATTTT. As protein: CSVLTGAGNTIYF.

The V gene is TRBV19, the J gene TRBJ1-4, with D perhaps TRBD1 (5 bases). Germline values: CDR1 LNHDA, CDR2 SQIVND (reference sequence). The V gene lost 3 bases and the J gene lost 5 bases, with 10 bases spanning the gap. There are 14 residues in the CDR3. Written as DNA, the CDR3 is TGTGCCAGTAGTATTTTTCGGGGGAATGAAAAACTGTTTTTT. Its translation is CASSIFRGNEKLFF.

The rearrangement links TRBV7-9 to TRBJ2-1; 10 bases map to TRBD2. V shed 8 bases and J 6 bases; nucleotides not matched to a gene: 4. This CDR3 is 13 amino acids long. The germline V gene encodes CDR1 SEHNR and CDR2 FQNEAQ (reference sequence). DNA for the CDR3: TGTGCCAGCGGGATAGCGGGAGGCAATGAGCAGTTCTTC. Residues: CASGIAGGNEQFF. Full variable domain (missing parts from reference TRBV7-9 and TRBJ2-1): DTGVSQNPRHKITKRGQNVTFRCDPISEHNRLYWYRQTLGQGPEFLTYFQNEAQLEKSRLLSDRFSAERPKGSFSTLEIQRTEQGDSAMYLCASGIAGGNEQFFGPGTRLTVL.

V usage is TRBV5-5 and J usage is TRBJ2-7; the D gene is possibly TRBD1 (6 bases). CDR1 and CDR2 from the germline V gene are SGHKS and YYEKEE (reference sequence). Trimming removed 0 bases at V and 3 bases at J, with 16 bases between. The CDR3 is made up of 16 amino acids. Written as DNA, the CDR3 is TGTGCCAGCAGCTTGGCCGAGGCAGGGGACATCTACGAGCAGTACTTC. Translating gives CASSLAEAGDIYEQYF.

The chain is built from TRBV5-5 and TRBJ1-2, with D unresolved. Germline CDR1 and CDR2: SGHKS and YYEKEE (reference sequence). Trimming took 4 bases from V and 0 from J, leaving 13 bases between them. The CDR3 has 15 residues. The chain's CDR3 is CASSLDIPANYGYTF. In nucleotides, the CDR3 is TGTGCCAGCAGCCTCGACATCCCCGCTAACTATGGCTACACCTTC.

The chain has TRBV7-2 and TRBJ2-1, with TRBD2 as a possible D gene (6 bases). The CDR3 length is 15 residues. Germline CDR1 and CDR2: SGHTA and FQGNSA. Trimming removed 6 bases at V and 4 bases at J, with 16 bases between. The DNA of the CDR3 is TGTGCCAGCAGTACATTTAGCGGACCTTACAATGAGCAGTTCTTC. Its protein product is CASSTFSGPYNEQFF.

The chain is built from TRBV12-3 or TRBV12-4 and TRBJ1-5; the D is unclear. V was clipped by 3 bases and J by 6 bases, with 9 bases between them. The CDR3 has 13 residues. CDR3 loop: CASSFVAGQPQHF. The CDR3 DNA reads TGTGCCAGCAGTTTCGTCGCGGGTCAGCCCCAGCATTTT.

The gene calls are TRBV6-1 and TRBJ2-3; D is unresolved. Looked up from germline, CDR1 is MNHNS and CDR2 is SASEGT. The V and J ends lost 3 bases and 6 bases respectively, with 13 bases between them. The CDR3 extends over 14 amino acids. CDR3 sequence (DNA): TGTGCCAGCAGTGACAGTTCCCCCACCGATACGCAGTATTTT. This encodes CASSDSSPTDTQYF.

The rearrangement joins TRBV6-5 to TRBJ1-1, with TRBD1 matching over 9 bases. Looked up from germline, CDR1 is MNHEY and CDR2 is SVGAGI. The CDR3 has 15 residues. Losses at the gene ends were 5 bases for V and 4 bases for J; bases not matched to a gene: 8. CDR3 nucleotides: TGTGCCAGCAGTAAACGGGACAGGGCGGGCACTGAAGCTTTCTTT. This sequence encodes CASSKRDRAGTEAFF.

J is TRBJ1-2 and V is TRBV7-2; D unclear. V lost 5 bases to trimming and J lost 0 bases, with 10 bases between them. The CDR3 length is 14 residues. The germline V gene encodes CDR1 SGHTA and CDR2 FQGNSA. The CDR3 DNA reads as TGTGCCAGCAGCCCGGACGGTTCTAACTATGGCTACACCTTC. It is translated as CASSPDGSNYGYTF. Full variable domain (remainder filled in from reference TRBV7-2 and TRBJ1-2): GAGVSQSPSNKVTEKGKDVELRCDPISGHTALYWYRQSLGQGLEFLIYFQGNSAPDKSGLPSDRFSAERTGGSVSTLTIQRTQQEDSAVYLCASSPDGSNYGYTFGSGTRLTVV.

This clone has just a few counts. This chain joins TRBV6-2 or TRBV6-3 and TRBJ2-1; D remains unclear. This CDR3 comprises 12 residues. Trimming took 0 bases from V and 7 from J, leaving 4 bases between them. Germline V CDR1 and CDR2: MNHEY, SVGEGT. In DNA form, the CDR3 reads TGTGCCAGCAGTTACTCCCGTAATGAGCAGTTCTTC. Protein product: CASSYSRNEQFF.

J is TRBJ2-7 and V is TRBV2, with TRBD1 matching over 9 bases. This CDR3 region has 12 residues. V was clipped by 8 bases and J by 7 bases; unmatched bases: 6. CDR1 SNHLY and CDR2 FYNNEI come from the germline V gene. CDR3 residues: CASVQGAGEQYF. The CDR3 DNA reads TGTGCCAGCGTACAGGGGGCAGGGGAGCAGTACTTC.

This clone was seen many times. The chain couples TRBV14 to TRBJ1-2; D ambiguous. The CDR3 extends over 11 amino acids. Trimming removed 0 bases from V and 7 bases from J, with 3 bases in between. Germline-derived CDR1 and CDR2 are SGHDN and FVKESK. This CDR3 is CASSQEGGYTF. In DNA form, the CDR3 reads TGTGCCAGCAGCCAAGAGGGTGGCTACACCTTC.

J is TRBJ1-1 and V is TRBV11-2; no reliable D call. The germline V gene has CDR1 SGHAT and CDR2 FQNNGV. V lost 5 bases and J lost 0, with 10 bases in between. The CDR3 sequence is 14 residues long. The CDR3 loop reads CASSPYTLNTEAFF. The CDR3, as DNA: TGTGCCAGCAGCCCCTATACACTGAACACTGAAGCTTTCTTT.

This clone turned up a few times. The chain employs TRBV12-3 or TRBV12-4 and TRBJ1-1; 8 nucleotides agree with TRBD1. This CDR3 comprises 13 residues. J gave up 5 bases and V 7 bases, and 6 bases lay outside the gene matches. The CDR3 region has the DNA TGTGCCAGCACCATACAGGGGGTTACTGAAGCTTTCTTT. Its translation is CASTIQGVTEAFF.

The chain combines TRBV7-8 with TRBJ2-1; D unresolved. Germline loops: CDR1 SGHVS, CDR2 FQNEAQ. The CDR3 has 12 amino acids. Trimming took 2 bases from V and 6 from J, leaving 5 bases between them. Here the CDR3 DNA reads TGTGCCAGCAGCTTAAGGTTCAATGAGCAGTTCTTC. Translated: CASSLRFNEQFF.

The rearrangement links TRBV19 to TRBJ1-5, with D unresolved. Germline CDR1 LNHDA, CDR2 SQIVND (reference sequence). This CDR3 has 14 amino acids. Trimming took off 8 bases at V and 3 bases at J, with 14 bases between the two ends. Here the CDR3 DNA reads TGTGCCAGTTCTGCTTTTAGAGACAATCAGCCCCAGCATTTT. Translation: CASSAFRDNQPQHF.

The chain joins TRBV27 to TRBJ2-7; 9 bases fit TRBD1. This CDR3 region has 16 residues. Germline lookup yields CDR1 MNHEY and CDR2 SMNVEV (reference sequence). Germline trimming cut 3 bases from V and 4 bases from J; bases unmatched to any gene: 10. Written as DNA, the CDR3 is TGTGCCAGCAGTTTTGGGTCCGGGACAGGGCTATACGAGCAGTACTTC. Amino acid sequence: CASSFGSGTGLYEQYF.

The CDR3 region is CASSEAYPGGTKASTDTQYF. The DNA of the CDR3 is TGTGCCAGCAGTGAAGCGTATCCAGGGGGAACAAAGGCTAGCACAGATACGCAGTATTTT. This chain joins TRBV6-1 and TRBJ2-3; 7 bases match TRBD1. The CDR3 has 20 amino acids. Germline trimming cut 0 bases from V and 0 bases from J; bases unmatched to any gene: 15. CDR1 MNHNS and CDR2 SASEGT come from the germline V gene.

This chain joins TRBV18 and TRBJ1-5; possible D gene TRBD1, 5 bases. CDR1 and CDR2 from the germline V gene are KGHSH and LQKENI. This CDR3 is 16 amino acids long. The V end was cut by 1 base, the J end by 3 bases, with 13 bases between. CDR3 bases: TGTGCCAGCTCACCACAGGGGACCGTGTCCAATCAGCCCCAGCATTTT. Its protein product is CASSPQGTVSNQPQHF.

The rearrangement uses TRBV10-2 and TRBJ1-1; 9 bases match TRBD1. Germline V CDR1 and CDR2: WSHSY, SAAADI. Losses at the gene ends were 4 bases for V and 3 bases for J; bases not matched to a gene: 9. The CDR3 extends over 16 amino acids. CDR3 region: CASSVTGGRMDTEAFF. The CDR3 DNA sequence: TGCGCCAGCAGTGTCACAGGGGGCCGAATGGACACTGAAGCTTTCTTT.

The chain recombines TRBV7-2 with TRBJ2-7, with a possible D match to TRBD1 (5 bases). V gave up 5 bases and J gave up 0 bases, with 14 bases separating them. Per the germline V gene, CDR1 is SGHTA and CDR2 is FQGNSA. The CDR3 loop spans 15 amino acids. CDR3 coding DNA: TGTGCCAGCAGCCCGTCTCGACAGTCCTCCTACGAGCAGTACTTC. It yields the protein CASSPSRQSSYEQYF.

The chain has TRBV25-1 and TRBJ2-1; the D is unclear. The V gene's germline CDR1 is MGHDK and CDR2 SYGVNS. The CDR3 totals 13 residues. The germline V and J ends were trimmed by 0 bases and 7 bases, with 7 bases remaining between them. As DNA, the CDR3 is TGTGCCAGCAGTGAATACGGTGAGAATGAGCAGTTCTTC. Its protein product is CASSEYGENEQFF.

V usage is TRBV25-1 and J usage is TRBJ1-2, with D possibly matching TRBD1 (6 bases). V was trimmed by 5 bases and J by 1 base, leaving 8 bases between them. The CDR3 extends over 13 amino acids. Germline CDR1 reads MGHDK; CDR2 reads SYGVNS. The CDR3 DNA follows: TGTGCCAGCAGTCGACAGGTTAACTATGGCTACACCTTC. Translating it yields CASSRQVNYGYTF.